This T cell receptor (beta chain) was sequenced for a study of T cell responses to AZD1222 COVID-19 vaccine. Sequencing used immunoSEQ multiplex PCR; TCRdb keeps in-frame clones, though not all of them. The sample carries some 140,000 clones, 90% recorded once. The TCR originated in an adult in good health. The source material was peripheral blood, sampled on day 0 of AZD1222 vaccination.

CDR3 sequence: CASPPGSQSTDTQYF. CDR3 bases: TGTGCCAGCCCCCCCGGCAGCCAAAGCACAGATACGCAGTATTTT. The chain recombines TRBV13 with TRBJ2-3; D gene ambiguous. V was clipped by 8 bases and J by 0 bases, with 15 bases between them. CDR3 length: 15 residues. The germline gives CDR1 PRHDT, CDR2 FYEKMQ (reference sequence).